This T cell receptor (beta chain) was documented in a study of cytomegalovirus exposure and HLA in healthy donors. Both 60 Vbeta primers and 13 Jbeta primers went into the PCR. Here immunoSEQ multiplex PCR was the method, and the copy in TCRdb shows in-frame clones only, minus some. The listing contains some 150,000 clones. Findings and caveats of the study: It was taken for granted in presence/absence analyses that sequencing depth across donors was roughly uniform. TCR beta chains numbering more than 150 were designated cytomegalovirus-associated. In the analysis, some V segments, TRBV6-2 and TRBV6-3 included, were excluded as indistinguishable.

As concerns this clone: Its antigen is not known.

Germline values: CDR1 SGHRS, CDR2 YFSETQ. The CDR3 has 12 amino acids. J gave up 13 bases and V 4 bases, and 5 bases lay outside the gene matches. This sequence was found in a woman under 30 in good health and CMV-seronegative. Material: PBMCs. V gene TRBV5-1 combines with J gene TRBJ2-1; the match to TRBD1 covers 10 bases. The CDR3 nucleotides are TGCGCCAGCAGCGCCGACAGGGGGCAACAGTTCTTC. Its protein is CASSADRGQQFF. The full variable domain, in which reference TRBV5-1 and TRBJ2-1 provide the parts outside the CDR3, is KAGVTQTPRYLIKTRGQQVTLSCSPISGHRSVSWYQQTPGQGLQFLFEYFSETQRNKGNFPGRFSGRQFSNSRSEMNVSTLELGDSALYLCASSADRGQQFFGPGTRLTVL.